This is a list of T cell receptor beta chains from one sample in a study of OX40 agonist ivuxolimab in advanced cancers. Sequenced by immunoSEQ multiplex PCR; TCRdb stores in-frame clones only, minus some. Of about 25,000 clones in the sample, around 73% were seen once. The specimen comprised CD4+ or CD8+ T cells sorted from blood, sampled in a trial of the OX40 agonist ivuxolimab. The receptors were gathered from an adult with an advanced solid tumor such as melanoma, head and neck, liver or kidney cancer. The CDR3 runs from the conserved cysteine through the conserved F or W. D genes are given only for firm matches. Size values are once, few and many counts, or a class for expanded clones, and some rows have none.

CDR3: CAFPGQYGYTF
DNA: TGTGCCTTCCCGGGACAGTATGGCTACACCTTC
size: -
V: TRBV30
D: TRBD1
J: TRBJ1-2

CDR3: CASGLSYDRGHVSYEQYF
DNA: TGTGCTAGTGGTTTGTCCTACGACCGTGGTCACGTATCCTACGAGCAGTACTTC
size: once
V: TRBV12-5
D: -
J: TRBJ2-7

CDR3: CASSSSSGRNGELFF
DNA: TGTGCCAGCAGCTCCTCTAGCGGGAGAAACGGGGAGCTGTTTTTT
size: -
V: TRBV7-3
D: TRBD2
J: TRBJ2-2

CDR3: CASNTGGYTEAFF
DNA: TGTGCCAGCAATACAGGGGGCTACACTGAAGCTTTCTTT
size: -
V: TRBV28
D: TRBD1
J: TRBJ1-1

CDR3: CSVSPHLRPGELFF
DNA: TGCAGCGTTTCCCCCCATCTGCGCCCCGGGGAGCTGTTTTTT
size: -
V: TRBV29-1
D: -
J: TRBJ2-2

CDR3: CASSYGGPETQYF
DNA: TGTGCCAGCAGTTACGGGGGGCCGGAGACCCAGTACTTC
size: -
V: TRBV6-5
D: -
J: TRBJ2-5

CDR3: CASSLSGRAGDEQFF
DNA: TGTGCCAGCAGTCTAAGCGGGAGGGCCGGGGATGAGCAGTTCTTC
size: few
V: TRBV6-5
D: TRBD2
J: TRBJ2-1

CDR3: CASSPPGRGFTGELFF
DNA: TGTGCCAGCAGTCCCCCGGGGAGAGGATTCACCGGGGAGCTGTTTTTT
size: -
V: TRBV28
D: -
J: TRBJ2-2

CDR3: CASSQVNHRSREPLPSYEQYF
DNA: TGCGCCAGCAGCCAAGTTAATCATCGGTCCAGGGAACCCCTTCCCTCCTACGAGCAGTACTTC
size: once
V: TRBV4-1
D: -
J: TRBJ2-7

CDR3: CASSTGLAGDPGELFF
DNA: TGTGCCAGCAGCACGGGACTAGCGGGAGATCCCGGGGAGCTGTTTTTT
size: -
V: TRBV2
D: TRBD2
J: TRBJ2-2

CDR3: CASSSWTDGGLNYGYTF
DNA: TGTGCCAGCAGCTCATGGACAGACGGGGGACTTAACTATGGCTACACCTTC
size: few
V: TRBV5-8
D: -
J: TRBJ1-2

CDR3: CASSKAGGQETQYF
DNA: TGTGCCAGTAGTAAAGCGGGGGGCCAAGAGACCCAGTACTTC
size: -
V: TRBV19
D: TRBD2
J: TRBJ2-5

CDR3: CASSLGTGEETQYF
DNA: TGCGCCAGCAGCCTTGGGACAGGGGAAGAGACCCAGTACTTC
size: -
V: TRBV5-1
D: TRBD1
J: TRBJ2-5

CDR3: CASSPGTPPSEQYF
DNA: TGTGCCAGCAGCCCCGGGACTCCCCCCTCGGAGCAGTACTTC
size: -
V: TRBV11-2
D: -
J: TRBJ2-7